The sequence of this TCR beta chain was determined in a study of CD8+ T cells in alopecia areata (dated 2018 in TCRdb). General notes on the study: The treated patients, all with moderate-to-severe alopecia areata, were enrolled in an open-label pilot trial of oral tofacitinib given at 5 to 10 mg twice daily. Patients received tofacitinib for 6 to 18 months and were then followed off drug for 6 months to check for delayed response and recurrence. In both human patients and the C3H/HeJ mouse model, the study applied high-throughput TCRbeta sequencing to look at T cell clonal expansion in alopecia areata. Biopsies were taken from tofacitinib-treated patients at baseline and at 4 and 24 weeks of treatment, and a later scalp biopsy was taken in several of the tofacitinib-treated patients. RNA was extracted with the PAXgene miRNA kit for fixed scalp, the miRNeasy kit for PBMCs, and the RNeasy kit for mouse skin. Scalp clonality was compared across normal scalp (n=4), patchy alopecia areata scalp (n=8), and alopecia totalis/universalis scalp (n=8). TCRbeta CDR3 regions were amplified by immunoSEQ multiplex PCR with 35 Vbeta forward and 13 Jbeta reverse primers. On the human side, TCRbeta sequencing was run on scalp tissue and on sorted CD4+ and CD8+ peripheral blood T cells from healthy controls and from alopecia areata patients with either patchy or totalis/universalis disease. Broader findings and caveats from the paper: Unlike mouse skin, which is dominated by gammadelta T cells, normal human skin has resident alphabeta T cells that are also sequenced, and this complicates analysis of the scalp TCR repertoire. Compared with normal scalp, lesional scalp, particularly in alopecia totalis/universalis, had higher clonality and more expanded CD8+ clones, which suggests antigenic drive. Shared TCR sequences between patients were less evident than in mice, which may be partly attributable to HLA diversity in the patient population.

Cut back by 3 bases and 8 bases, the V and J ends lie 9 bases apart. Inclusive of the bounding cysteine and phenylalanine, the CDR3 is 11 residues long. Here the CDR3 DNA is all that survives: 33 bases in frame from base 1. CDR1 and CDR2 are read off the germline V gene (reference sequence) as GTSNPN and SVGIG. Of note for this clone: It lacks a known antigen. No per-base quality is available; no much larger clone lies one base away.

The sample's time point label, in plain terms: baseline before oral tofacitinib. Lesional scalp punch biopsies and peripheral blood were obtained from alopecia areata patients. PBMCs were isolated by density centrifugation and stained for CD3, CD4 and CD8, and CD4+ and CD8+ T cells were sorted on a FACSAria. Library prep was done by the immunoSEQ multiplex PCR assay. To provide template for TCR sequencing, every sample had RNA extracted and reverse transcribed into cDNA. First-strand cDNA was synthesized with SuperScript III using a 2:1 mix of oligo-dT and random hexamers. A synthetic immune receptor repertoire was used to measure amplification bias, and any remaining bias was corrected computationally. The published analysis was carried out like this. Raw reads were preprocessed to remove errors, and CDR3 was defined by IMGT conventions from the conserved cysteine to phenylalanine. To get clonality, Shannon entropy was normalized by log2 of the number of productive unique TCRs and the result was subtracted from 1. Whether each scalp clone was CD4 or CD8 was inferred by checking scalp TCRbeta sequences against the CD4 and CD8 repertoires from sorted blood. TCRdb stores this immuneACCESS table with in-frame sequences only. Part of the clones is absent; in the studies checked, under half of the shortfall reflects unresolved V genes, and no reason is known for the rest. V and J calls and clone size come straight from that table; D and trimming were deduced from the DNA. The sample table records about 150,000 clones; approximately 53% of these occur just once. The ten biggest clones cover roughly a fifth of the sample.

The sequences come from CD8+ T cells sorted from blood, collected at week 0. The sequence joins TRBV30 to TRBJ2-3, with TRBD1 as a weak D call on 5 bases. The TCR was taken from a human donor with alopecia areata. The CDR3 loop reads CAWRSQGTQYF. The nucleotide sequence is given as TGTGCCTGGAGATCTCAGGGTACGCAGTATTTT.